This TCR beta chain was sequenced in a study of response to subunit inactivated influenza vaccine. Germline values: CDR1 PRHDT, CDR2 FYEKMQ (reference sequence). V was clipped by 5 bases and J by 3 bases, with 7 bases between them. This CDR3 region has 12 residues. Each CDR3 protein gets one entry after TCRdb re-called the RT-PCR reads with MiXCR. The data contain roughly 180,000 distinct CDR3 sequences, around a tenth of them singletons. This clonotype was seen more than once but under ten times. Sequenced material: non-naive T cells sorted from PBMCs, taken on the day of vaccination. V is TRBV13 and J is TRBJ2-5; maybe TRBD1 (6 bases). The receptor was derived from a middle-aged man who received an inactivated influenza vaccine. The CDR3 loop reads CASSRTEETQYF. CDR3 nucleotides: TGTGCCAGCAGCCGGACAGAAGAGACCCAGTACTTC.